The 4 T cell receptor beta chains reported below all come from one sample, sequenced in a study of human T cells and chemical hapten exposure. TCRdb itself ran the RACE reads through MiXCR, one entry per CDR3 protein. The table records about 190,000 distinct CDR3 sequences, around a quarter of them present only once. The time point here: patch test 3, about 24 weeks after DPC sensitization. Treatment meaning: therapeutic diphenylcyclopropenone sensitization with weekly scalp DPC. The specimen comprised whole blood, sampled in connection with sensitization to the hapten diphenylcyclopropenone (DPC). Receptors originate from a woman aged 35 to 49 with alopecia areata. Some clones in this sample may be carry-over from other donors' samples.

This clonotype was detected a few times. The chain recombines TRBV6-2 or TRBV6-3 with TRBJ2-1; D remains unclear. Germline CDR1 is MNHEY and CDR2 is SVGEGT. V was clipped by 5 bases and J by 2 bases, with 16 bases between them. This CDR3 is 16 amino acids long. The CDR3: CASSRGNRPTYNEQFF. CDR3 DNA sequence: TGTGCCAGCAGTCGAGGAAACAGACCTACCTACAATGAGCAGTTCTTC.

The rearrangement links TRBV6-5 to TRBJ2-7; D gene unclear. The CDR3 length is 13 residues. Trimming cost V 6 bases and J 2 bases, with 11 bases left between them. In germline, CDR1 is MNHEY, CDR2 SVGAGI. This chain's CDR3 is CASSNLAAYEQYF. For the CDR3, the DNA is TGTGCCAGCAGCAACCTGGCCGCCTACGAGCAGTACTTC.

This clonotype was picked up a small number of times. CDR3 nucleotides: TGTGCCAGCAGACGGCCCTCCTACAATGAGCAGTTCTTC. It yields the protein CASRRPSYNEQFF. The chain uses TRBV12-3 or TRBV12-4 and TRBJ2-1; D gene ambiguous. The CDR3 totals 13 residues. V lost 6 bases and J 0 bases, leaving 6 bases between the germline ends.

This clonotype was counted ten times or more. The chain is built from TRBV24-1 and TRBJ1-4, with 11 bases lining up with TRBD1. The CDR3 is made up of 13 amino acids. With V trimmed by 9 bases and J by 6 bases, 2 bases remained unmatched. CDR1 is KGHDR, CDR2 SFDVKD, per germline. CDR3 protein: CATGGQGDEKLFF. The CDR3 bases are TGTGCCACCGGGGGACAGGGGGATGAAAAACTGTTTTTT.